What follows are 21 T cell receptor beta chains derived from one specimen sequenced in a study of PD-L1 blockade in urothelial cancer. The protocol was immunoSEQ multiplex PCR, while the TCRdb copy is restricted to in-frame clones and leaves out a portion. This sample has about 35,000 clones, with about a third found just once. Sequenced here: tumor tissue, sampled before atezolizumab (anti-PD-L1) treatment. These receptors were taken from a man aged 60 to 69 with urothelial cancer.

This clone was picked up many times. The CDR3 loop is CASSKTNVQETQYF. The DNA for the CDR3 is TGTGCCAGCTCGAAGACAAACGTCCAGGAGACCCAGTACTTC. The chain couples TRBV6-8 to TRBJ2-5, with D uncertain. CDR3 length: 14 amino acids. Trimming pared 8 bases from V and 5 bases from J, leaving 18 bases between. CDR1 and CDR2 from the germline V gene are MNHGY and SAAAGT.

This clone was seen more than once but under ten times. The chain employs TRBV5-1 and TRBJ1-5, with D perhaps matching TRBD1 (6 bases). Between the trimmed V and J ends, which lost 4 bases and 3 bases, there was a span of 11 bases. Germline CDR1 SGHRS, CDR2 YFSETQ. CDR3 size: 14 residues. This chain's CDR3 is CASSEGQINQPQHF. For the CDR3, the DNA is TGCGCCAGCAGCGAAGGACAGATCAATCAGCCCCAGCATTTT.

The V call is TRBV9, the J call TRBJ1-6; possible D gene TRBD1, 5 bases. The V and J ends lost 5 bases and 6 bases respectively, with 15 bases between them. In germline, CDR1 is SGDLS, CDR2 YYNGEE. The CDR3 loop spans 15 amino acids. As DNA, the CDR3 is TGTGCCAGCAGTCTCCTGGCAGGGTCTAATTCACCCCTCCACTTT. It yields the protein CASSLLAGSNSPLHF.

The chain carries TRBV30 and TRBJ2-5; the match to TRBD2 covers 10 bases. CDR3 size: 14 residues. Per the germline V gene, CDR1 is GTSNPN and CDR2 is SVGIG (reference sequence). Unmatched junction bases numbered 3, after V lost 3 bases and J lost 2 bases. The CDR3 bases are TGTGCCTGGAGAAAGCGGGGGGGGCAAGAGACCCAGTACTTC. It yields the protein CAWRKRGGQETQYF.

This clone was seen more than once but under ten times. The chain is built from TRBV30 and TRBJ2-2; TRBD2 matches 8 bases. From germline, CDR1 is GTSNPN and CDR2 SVGIG (reference sequence). The V gene end was trimmed by 5 bases and the J gene end by 4 bases; junction bases not matched to a gene: 6. The CDR3 runs to 14 residues. CDR3 DNA: TGTGCCTGGGTAGGGGCGGGAGGCACCGGGGAGCTGTTTTTT. Translation gives CAWVGAGGTGELFF.

This clone has just a few counts. The V call is TRBV25-1, the J call TRBJ1-2; 7 nucleotides agree with TRBD1. V lost 1 base and J lost 7; bases outside the gene matches: 6. Germline-derived CDR1 and CDR2 are MGHDK and SYGVNS. The length of the CDR3 is 14 residues. The CDR3 sequence: CASSESEGARGYTF. Written as DNA, the CDR3 is TGTGCCAGCAGTGAATCCGAGGGGGCGCGTGGCTACACCTTC.

The chain couples TRBV6-8 to TRBJ2-7; no firm D call. V dropped 4 bases and J dropped 4 bases, with 8 bases sitting between them. There are 12 residues in the CDR3. Germline CDR1 MNHGY, CDR2 SAAAGT. CDR3 residues: CASSSQRYEQYF. CDR3 DNA: TGTGCCAGCAGTTCCCAAAGATACGAGCAGTACTTC.

At least ten counts were recorded for this clone. The V and J genes are TRBV6-8 and TRBJ2-3, with TRBD2 identical over 8 bases. Per the germline V gene, CDR1 is MNHGY and CDR2 is SAAAGT. CDR3 length: 17 amino acids. Trimming took 2 bases from V and 5 from J; bases not matched to a gene: 12. CDR3 DNA sequence: TGTGCCAGCAGTTACCTTTTATTCTGGCGGGAGGAAGATACGCAGTATTTT. This translates into CASSYLLFWREEDTQYF.

The chain recombines TRBV5-1 with TRBJ1-3; 8 bases are a match to TRBD1. This CDR3 contains 16 residues. Germline CDR1 SGHRS, CDR2 YFSETQ. V trimming: 1 base; J trimming: 0 bases; junction bases outside the gene matches: 3. This CDR3 is CASSLTGQASGNTIYF. The CDR3 DNA is TGCGCCAGCAGCTTGACGGGACAGGCCTCTGGAAACACCATATATTTT.

The V call is TRBV19, the J call TRBJ1-5; 7 bases fit TRBD1. V lost 5 bases, J lost 7 bases, and 8 bases stayed unmatched. This CDR3 comprises 14 residues. Germline V gives CDR1 LNHDA, CDR2 SQIVND (reference sequence). The CDR3: CASSPEGRGQPQHF. CDR3 nucleotides: TGTGCCAGTAGTCCAGAGGGCAGGGGGCAGCCCCAGCATTTT.

This clone was seen once. The chain has TRBV18 and TRBJ2-3; D gene ambiguous. Between the trimmed V and J ends, which lost 3 bases and 0 bases, there was a span of 13 bases. CDR1 is KGHSH, CDR2 LQKENI, per germline. The CDR3 sequence is 16 residues long. CDR3 bases: TGTGCCAGCTCACCCCGTCTCGCGGCTAGCACAGATACGCAGTATTTT. It yields the protein CASSPRLAASTDTQYF.

CDR3 region: CAISESGIHTQPQHF. CDR3 nucleotides: TGTGCCATCAGTGAGTCGGGGATCCATACTCAGCCCCAGCATTTT. The chain employs TRBV10-3 and TRBJ1-5; D gene unclear. The CDR3 length is 15 residues. Between the trimmed V and J ends, which lost 0 bases and 6 bases, there was a span of 12 bases. Germline CDR1 ENHRY, CDR2 SYGVKD.

This clone was found a few times. V is TRBV30 and J is TRBJ2-2; D unclear. The CDR3 spans 14 residues. The V gene's germline CDR1 is GTSNPN and CDR2 SVGIG (reference sequence). The ends were cut back, 1 base at V and 1 base at J, with 7 bases in the middle. CDR3 in amino acids: CAWSGTLNTGELFF. For the CDR3, the DNA is TGTGCCTGGAGTGGGACGTTGAACACCGGGGAGCTGTTTTTT.

The chain carries TRBV19 and TRBJ2-2, with D unresolved. V lost 7 bases and J lost 1, with 10 bases in between. Germline values: CDR1 LNHDA, CDR2 SQIVND (reference sequence). CDR3 length equals 14 residues. CDR3 nucleotides: TGTGCCAGTACCACAAAGGTGAACACCGGGGAGCTGTTTTTT. The encoded protein is CASTTKVNTGELFF.

The table lists this clone with a few counts. The chain carries TRBV11-3 and TRBJ1-4; D may be TRBD1 (5 bases). From germline, CDR1 is SGHNT and CDR2 YENEEA. Trimming took 5 bases from V and 8 from J, leaving 15 bases between them. There are 14 residues in the CDR3. The CDR3 DNA reads TGTGCCAGCAGCATCCCTGGGGGGTACGAAAAACTGTTTTTT. Its protein product is CASSIPGGYEKLFF.

The chain uses TRBV11-3 and TRBJ2-3, with 7 bases lining up with TRBD2. The germline gives CDR1 SGHNT, CDR2 YENEEA. This CDR3 is 15 amino acids long. The junction had 8 bases not matched to a gene; V was cut back by 2 bases and J by 6 bases. For the CDR3, the DNA is TGTGCCAGCAGCTTAAACCCGGGGGGAAGGGATACGCAGTATTTT. Translated: CASSLNPGGRDTQYF.

Concerning this clone: Compared with germline, one end of the junction differs, possibly owing to a read error. The chain is built from TRBV6-8 and TRBJ2-3; the match to TRBD1 covers 8 bases. The CDR3 runs 15 residues. In germline, CDR1 is MNHGY, CDR2 SAAAGT. Here the CDR3 DNA reads TGTGCCAGCACTTACAGGGGGAGGCGCACAGATACGCAGTATTTT. Translation: CASTYRGRRTDTQYF.

The sample holds a few counts of this clone. The chain employs TRBV11-3 and TRBJ1-4; the match to TRBD1 covers 9 bases. Germline CDR1 is SGHNT and CDR2 is YENEEA. V trimming: 4 bases; J trimming: 8 bases; junction bases outside the gene matches: 14. The CDR3 runs to 17 residues. The CDR3 region has the DNA TGTGCCAGCAGCTGGAACTTCGGGACAGGGCGACAGGAAAAACTGTTTTTT. Amino acid sequence: CASSWNFGTGRQEKLFF.

The V call is TRBV28, the J call TRBJ1-3, with 11 bases that match TRBD1. Trimming at V came to 4 bases and at J to 6 bases, leaving 8 bases not matched to a gene. Looked up from germline, CDR1 is MDHEN and CDR2 is SYDVKM. The CDR3 length is 16 residues. CDR3 amino acids: CASSSTGQGGANTIYF. The CDR3 region has the DNA TGTGCCAGCAGTTCAACGGGACAGGGGGGTGCAAACACCATATATTTT. Based on the CDR3 plus reference TRBV28 and TRBJ1-3, the full variable domain is DVKVTQSSRYLVKRTGEKVFLECVQDMDHENMFWYRQDPGLGLRLIYFSYDVKMKEKGDIPEGYSVSREKKERFSLILESASTNQTSMYLCASSSTGQGGANTIYFGEGSWLTVV.

This clone was counted ten times or more. V and J are TRBV11-3 and TRBJ1-1, with D unresolved. Germline loops: CDR1 SGHNT, CDR2 YENEEA. Trimming stripped 5 bases from V and 7 bases from J, with 32 bases between. The CDR3 is 19 amino acids. Written as DNA, the CDR3 is TGTGCCAGCAGCCTTATAAGCGTCGGTACGGACCTACCTGAAGGTGAAGCTTTCTTT. The encoded protein is CASSLISVGTDLPEGEAFF.

The chain has TRBV6-8 and TRBJ2-1, with D tentatively TRBD2 (6 bases). V lost 10 bases and J lost 7, with 23 bases in between. This CDR3 has 15 residues. CDR1 MNHGY and CDR2 SAAAGT come from the germline V gene. CDR3 coding DNA: TGTGCCATGGGGTCGGAGGGCGGGATAAGGAATGAGCAGTTCTTC. Amino acids: CAMGSEGGIRNEQFF.